This is a list of T cell receptor beta chains from one sample in a study of blood T cell repertoires in COVID-19. Assay used: immunoSEQ multiplex PCR; TCRdb lists only in-frame clones, some missing. The table has some 120,000 clones, roughly 83% seen once; the top ten hold more than 35%. Material for sequencing was peripheral blood. The source of these receptors is a man in his forties with active or convalescent COVID-19. Each CDR3 is given with its conserved first and last residue. The order of the fields is CDR3 DNA, CDR3 protein, V gene, J gene, D gene, clone size. D genes are given only for firm matches. Size tells how often a clone was seen (once, few, many) or the class of an expanded clone, and some rows leave it out.

CDR3 DNA: TGTGCCAGCAGCCCTTGGGTGGAGGAGACCCAGTACTTC; CDR3 protein: CASSPWVEETQYF; V gene: TRBV14; J gene: TRBJ2-5; D gene: .; clone size: .
CDR3 DNA: TGTGCCAGCAGCTTCGTCCCAAGCGACGAGCAGTACTTC; CDR3 protein: CASSFVPSDEQYF; V gene: TRBV5-4; J gene: TRBJ2-7; D gene: .; clone size: .
CDR3 DNA: TGCGCCAGCAGCCAAGAAGTAGCAGGGGGCAATCAGCCCCAGCATTTT; CDR3 protein: CASSQEVAGGNQPQHF; V gene: TRBV4-3; J gene: TRBJ1-5; D gene: .; clone size: few
CDR3 DNA: TGTGCCAGCAGCTCAGACAGGCCCTCTGGAAACACCATATATTTT; CDR3 protein: CASSSDRPSGNTIYF; V gene: TRBV7-9; J gene: TRBJ1-3; D gene: .; clone size: few
CDR3 DNA: TGTGCCAGCAGCTCGCAGGGACAACTGTTTTTT; CDR3 protein: CASSSQGQLFF; V gene: TRBV11-3; J gene: TRBJ2-2; D gene: .; clone size: .
CDR3 DNA: TGTGCCAGTAGTATAGCGCGGGGACTTAACAATGAGCAGTTCTTC; CDR3 protein: CASSIARGLNNEQFF; V gene: TRBV19; J gene: TRBJ2-1; D gene: .; clone size: few
CDR3 DNA: TGTGCCAGCAGTGCCGGACTGAGCTCCTACGAGCAGTACTTC; CDR3 protein: CASSAGLSSYEQYF; V gene: TRBV6-2/TRBV6-3; J gene: TRBJ2-7; D gene: .; clone size: few
CDR3 DNA: TGTGCCAGCAGTGCGGGACAGGGGGCGCTCACAGATACGCAGTATTTT; CDR3 protein: CASSAGQGALTDTQYF; V gene: TRBV6-1; J gene: TRBJ2-3; D gene: TRBD1; clone size: .
CDR3 DNA: TGTGCCAGCAGCCAGGGACAGGGCCCTTACGAGCAGTACTTC; CDR3 protein: CASSQGQGPYEQYF; V gene: TRBV2; J gene: TRBJ2-7; D gene: TRBD1; clone size: .
CDR3 DNA: TGTGCCAGCAGTTCCGGAGCGGGAGTAAACACCGGGGAGCTGTTTTTT; CDR3 protein: CASSSGAGVNTGELFF; V gene: TRBV5-4; J gene: TRBJ2-2; D gene: TRBD2; clone size: .
CDR3 DNA: TGTGCCAGTAGTATAGCCGGGGGATGGAGGAGCAACTATGGCTACACCTTC; CDR3 protein: CASSIAGGWRSNYGYTF; V gene: TRBV19; J gene: TRBJ1-2; D gene: .; clone size: .
CDR3 DNA: TGTGCCTGGAGCAGGTGGCCTAGCTCGCCCCTCCACTTT; CDR3 protein: CAWSRWPSSPLHF; V gene: TRBV30; J gene: TRBJ1-6; D gene: .; clone size: .
CDR3 DNA: TGTGCCAGCACCCCCAGGGGGGCTCTGGATGGCTACACCTTC; CDR3 protein: CASTPRGALDGYTF; V gene: TRBV6-5; J gene: TRBJ1-2; D gene: TRBD1; clone size: .
CDR3 DNA: TGTGCCAGCTCACTGGACAGCAAAGAGACCCAGTACTTC; CDR3 protein: CASSLDSKETQYF; V gene: TRBV18; J gene: TRBJ2-5; D gene: .; clone size: .
CDR3 DNA: TGCAGCGTTGAAGGGGACAGGACCTCTCGGACTGAAGCTTTCTTT; CDR3 protein: CSVEGDRTSRTEAFF; V gene: TRBV29-1; J gene: TRBJ1-1; D gene: TRBD1; clone size: .
CDR3 DNA: TGCGCCAGCAGCTTGGACCACATAGAGCAGTACTTC; CDR3 protein: CASSLDHIEQYF; V gene: TRBV5-1; J gene: TRBJ2-7; D gene: .; clone size: .
CDR3 DNA: TGTGCCAGCAGCTTGGACCAGGGTGATGTCAATGAGCAGTTCTTC; CDR3 protein: CASSLDQGDVNEQFF; V gene: TRBV5-4; J gene: TRBJ2-1; D gene: .; clone size: .
CDR3 DNA: TGTGCCACCAGTGATTCGGGACTTTGGTCACCCCTCCACTTT; CDR3 protein: CATSDSGLWSPLHF; V gene: TRBV24-1; J gene: TRBJ1-6; D gene: .; clone size: once
CDR3 DNA: TGTGCCAGCTCACCCTCTGAGCAGGGGACCCACTCCTACAATGAGCAGTTCTTC; CDR3 protein: CASSPSEQGTHSYNEQFF; V gene: TRBV18; J gene: TRBJ2-1; D gene: .; clone size: .
CDR3 DNA: TGTGCCAGCAGGGTACCGGGACAGCCGAATGAAAAACTGTTTTTT; CDR3 protein: CASRVPGQPNEKLFF; V gene: TRBV6-5; J gene: TRBJ1-4; D gene: TRBD1; clone size: .
CDR3 DNA: TGTGCCAGCAGTGAAATTCAGGCTACTAACTATGGCTACACCTTC; CDR3 protein: CASSEIQATNYGYTF; V gene: TRBV2; J gene: TRBJ1-2; D gene: .; clone size: medium-sized
CDR3 DNA: TGTGCCAGCTTGACCACACGCGGGGCCTACGAGCAGTACTTC; CDR3 protein: CASLTTRGAYEQYF; V gene: TRBV7-2; J gene: TRBJ2-7; D gene: .; clone size: .
CDR3 DNA: TGTGCCAGCAGGCATCCGGGGGGCTATGAGCAGTTCTTC; CDR3 protein: CASRHPGGYEQFF; V gene: TRBV28; J gene: TRBJ2-1; D gene: .; clone size: .
CDR3 DNA: TGTGCCAGCAGCTTAATCGGGACTTGGTCTCCTGCCACCGGGGAGCTGTTTTTT; CDR3 protein: CASSLIGTWSPATGELFF; V gene: TRBV11-2; J gene: TRBJ2-2; D gene: .; clone size: .
CDR3 DNA: TGTGCCAGCAGTGAAGCAACTAGCGGGAGATTTCCCCGGTACACCGGGGAGCTGTTTTTT; CDR3 protein: CASSEATSGRFPRYTGELFF; V gene: TRBV6-1; J gene: TRBJ2-2; D gene: TRBD2; clone size: .
CDR3 DNA: TGCGCCAGCAGCCCTGGGACAGGGTATGAAACTCAGTTCTTC; CDR3 protein: CASSPGTGYETQFF; V gene: TRBV5-1; J gene: TRBJ2-1; D gene: TRBD1; clone size: .
CDR3 DNA: TGTGCCAGCAGCTTAAGCGGGGGGAAGACCCAGTACTTC; CDR3 protein: CASSLSGGKTQYF; V gene: TRBV11-2; J gene: TRBJ2-5; D gene: TRBD2; clone size: .
CDR3 DNA: TGTGCCAGCAGGCAGAATGGACAGCAGTCCAATGAGCAGTTCTTC; CDR3 protein: CASRQNGQQSNEQFF; V gene: TRBV6-4; J gene: TRBJ2-1; D gene: .; clone size: .
CDR3 DNA: TGCGCCAGCACCCCAGTTGGGGGCGAGGAGACCCAGTACTTC; CDR3 protein: CASTPVGGEETQYF; V gene: TRBV5-1; J gene: TRBJ2-5; D gene: .; clone size: .
CDR3 DNA: TGCGCCAGCAGCTATCTTTCGACTAGCGGGAACACAGATACGCAGTATTTT; CDR3 protein: CASSYLSTSGNTDTQYF; V gene: TRBV4-1; J gene: TRBJ2-3; D gene: TRBD2; clone size: .
CDR3 DNA: TGTGCCAGCAGCATTATCAGACTAGCGGGAGTGAATGAGCAGTTCTTC; CDR3 protein: CASSIIRLAGVNEQFF; V gene: TRBV11-2; J gene: TRBJ2-1; D gene: TRBD2; clone size: .
CDR3 DNA: TGTGCCAGCAGCTTAGTGTTCGGGGGTGGTGGCAAAAACATTCAGTACTTC; CDR3 protein: CASSLVFGGGGKNIQYF; V gene: TRBV11-3; J gene: TRBJ2-4; D gene: .; clone size: .
CDR3 DNA: TGTGCCTGGAGTGTAAGCGGAAACACCATATATTTT; CDR3 protein: CAWSVSGNTIYF; V gene: TRBV30; J gene: TRBJ1-3; D gene: .; clone size: .
CDR3 DNA: TGTGCCACAATTCCGGGACTAGCGGGGGGGCGCAGCTCCTACAATGAGCAGTTCTTC; CDR3 protein: CATIPGLAGGRSSYNEQFF; V gene: TRBV19; J gene: TRBJ2-1; D gene: TRBD2; clone size: .
CDR3 DNA: TGCGCCAGCAGCTACTCGACAGGGACCTCTACTAACTATGGCTACACCTTC; CDR3 protein: CASSYSTGTSTNYGYTF; V gene: TRBV5-1; J gene: TRBJ1-2; D gene: TRBD1; clone size: once
CDR3 DNA: TGTGCCAGCAGCTCCGAGAGAAGTGCAACTAATGAAAAACTGTTTTTT; CDR3 protein: CASSSERSATNEKLFF; V gene: TRBV7-2; J gene: TRBJ1-4; D gene: .; clone size: .
CDR3 DNA: TGTGCCAGCAGCTTACGGGGAGCGGGAGTTCATGAGCAGTTCTTC; CDR3 protein: CASSLRGAGVHEQFF; V gene: TRBV13; J gene: TRBJ2-1; D gene: TRBD2; clone size: .
CDR3 DNA: TGTGCCAGCAGTGCTGGGACTAGCGTTTCGGATGAGCAGTTCTTC; CDR3 protein: CASSAGTSVSDEQFF; V gene: TRBV25-1; J gene: TRBJ2-1; D gene: TRBD2; clone size: .
CDR3 DNA: TGTGCCAGCAGTAGGGGCAGGTCCTACGAGCAGTACTTC; CDR3 protein: CASSRGRSYEQYF; V gene: TRBV6-2/TRBV6-3; J gene: TRBJ2-7; D gene: .; clone size: .
CDR3 DNA: TGTGCCAGCAGCCTGACTGGGACAGGCTATGGCTACACCTTC; CDR3 protein: CASSLTGTGYGYTF; V gene: TRBV2; J gene: TRBJ1-2; D gene: TRBD1; clone size: .
CDR3 DNA: TGCAGTGCTGGGGGCGACTATGGCTACACCTTC; CDR3 protein: CSAGGDYGYTF; V gene: TRBV20-1; J gene: TRBJ1-2; D gene: .; clone size: .
CDR3 DNA: TGCGCCACCAAACCCGATCTAGCGGGAGAAGAGACCCAGTACTTC; CDR3 protein: CATKPDLAGEETQYF; V gene: TRBV10-1; J gene: TRBJ2-5; D gene: TRBD2; clone size: once
CDR3 DNA: TGTGCCAGCAGTTACGAAGGCGGGAGCTCCTACGAGCAGTACTTC; CDR3 protein: CASSYEGGSSYEQYF; V gene: TRBV6-5; J gene: TRBJ2-7; D gene: TRBD2; clone size: many
CDR3 DNA: TGTGCCAGCAGCCAAGAGTTTGGTAGCGGTAGCCAAGAGACCCAGTACTTC; CDR3 protein: CASSQEFGSGSQETQYF; V gene: TRBV3-1/TRBV3-2; J gene: TRBJ2-5; D gene: .; clone size: .
CDR3 DNA: TGTGCCAGCACCTCCCGACTAGCGGGAAACATTCAGTACTTC; CDR3 protein: CASTSRLAGNIQYF; V gene: TRBV28; J gene: TRBJ2-4; D gene: TRBD2; clone size: .
CDR3 DNA: TGTGCCTGGAGTGTAGGAGGGACAGGAGGGTCTGAAGCTTTCTTT; CDR3 protein: CAWSVGGTGGSEAFF; V gene: TRBV30; J gene: TRBJ1-1; D gene: TRBD1; clone size: .
CDR3 DNA: TGTGCCAGCAGTTTGGCCGCTTCGCACCCCTCTCCGTATTTT; CDR3 protein: CASSLAASHPSPYF; V gene: TRBV27; J gene: TRBJ2-3; D gene: .; clone size: .
CDR3 DNA: TGTGCCACCAGTGATTTTAGTGGGACAGGGGGCGACTATGGCTACACCTTC; CDR3 protein: CATSDFSGTGGDYGYTF; V gene: TRBV24-1; J gene: TRBJ1-2; D gene: TRBD1; clone size: .